This T cell receptor beta chain was sequenced in a study of Ad26.COV2.S vaccination and SARS-CoV-2 variants. Study as a whole: Enrolled in COV1001, the donor was in the Ad26.COV2.S trial arm, which received the vaccine.

The V segment lost 7 bases and the J segment 2 bases; nucleotides outside the gene matches: 7. Germline values: CDR1 LNHDA, CDR2 SQIVND (reference sequence). CDR3 length equals 15 residues. Treatment defined: roughly 19 received Ad26.COV2.S at low or high dose, single or two shots; about five received placebo; per-sample allocation not given. Vaccine and placebo recipients were sampled on day 63 after the first injection. Data came from immunoSEQ multiplex PCR; TCRdb stores just in-frame clones and leaves some out. The sample has roughly 680,000 clones, 89% seen once. Study-wide results and caveats: An underestimation of total T cell responses may have resulted from the TCR breadth and depth analyses.

Details on this clone: Antigen specificity is unknown.

The chain combines TRBV19 with TRBJ2-2; TRBD2 aligns across 7 bases. The sequence came from a person between 18 and 65 years old who received the Ad26.COV2.S COVID-19 vaccine or a placebo. The source material was peripheral blood, sampled in a trial of Ad26.COV2.S vaccine versus placebo. The CDR3 sequence is CASMRSSGNTGELFF. The CDR3 bases are TGTGCCAGTATGAGGTCTAGCGGAAACACCGGGGAGCTGTTTTTT.